The 22 T cell receptor beta chains below come from one sample, sequenced in a study of blood T cells in healthy people across ages. With a J-beta primer mix and a sample-barcoded 5' primer, a second PCR ran 7 to 11 cycles. TCRdb fed the 5' RACE reads into MiXCR, producing one record per CDR3 protein. Of about 750,000 distinct CDR3 sequences in the sample, roughly 50% were seen once. The sample comprised blood. The receptors were gathered from a man older than 75 in good health.

The rearrangement joins TRBV20-1 to TRBJ2-1, with a possible D match to TRBD2 (5 bases). The CDR3 spans 14 residues. The germline V and J ends were trimmed by 1 base and 2 bases, with 9 bases remaining between them. Looked up from germline, CDR1 is DFQATT and CDR2 is SNEGSKA (reference sequence). The CDR3 is CSARVARTYNEQFF. CDR3 in DNA: TGCAGTGCTAGAGTAGCGCGAACCTACAATGAGCAGTTCTTC.

The V call is TRBV27, the J call TRBJ2-5; 9 bases map to TRBD1. Matching the DNA end better, TRBJ2-7 makes the J call doubtful. Germline V CDR1 and CDR2: MNHEY, SMNVEV (reference sequence). There are 15 residues in the CDR3. The CDR3 DNA sequence: TGTGCCAGCAGTTTAGGGGGGACAGGGATTTACGAGCAGTACTTC. It specifies CASSLGGTGIYEQYF.

V and J are TRBV6-2 or TRBV6-3 and TRBJ2-4; D may be TRBD1 (5 bases). The CDR3 spans 12 residues. Germline CDR1 is MNHEY and CDR2 is SVGEGT. The germline V and J ends were trimmed by 6 bases and 9 bases, with 12 bases remaining between them. The CDR3 is CASRQGWGIQYF. In DNA, the CDR3 is TGTGCCAGCAGGCAGGGCTGGGGCATTCAGTACTTC.

The rearrangement links TRBV5-6 to TRBJ1-2; 10 nucleotides match TRBD1. CDR3 length equals 17 residues. The V gene end was trimmed by 4 bases and the J gene end by 0 bases; junction bases not matched to a gene: 9. CDR1 is SGHDT, CDR2 YYEEEE, per germline. The CDR3 DNA reads TGTGCCAGCAGCACGACCGGGACAGGGGCGACTAACTATGGCTACACCTTC. Translating gives CASSTTGTGATNYGYTF.

The J gene is TRBJ2-4, the V gene TRBV7-2, with no clear D. CDR1 and CDR2 (germline): SGHTA, FQGNSA. The V end was cut by 1 base, the J end by 8 bases, with 21 bases between. This CDR3 comprises 17 residues. The CDR3 region is CASSLGGLGRSGDIQYF. The CDR3 nucleotides read TGTGCCAGCAGCTTAGGTGGGCTAGGACGGAGTGGAGACATTCAGTACTTC.

The rearrangement uses TRBV28 and TRBJ2-4; TRBD2 is a possible D gene (9 bases). Germline assignment: CDR1 MDHEN and CDR2 SYDVKM. The CDR3 extends over 17 amino acids. Trimming took off 11 bases at V and 13 bases at J, with 36 bases between the two ends. Here the CDR3 reads CAGIPTGGSGRYNEQYF. The DNA of the CDR3 is TGTGCCGGCATCCCAACAGGGGGTAGCGGGAGATACAATGAGCAGTACTTC.

V and J are TRBV9 and TRBJ1-2; D is perhaps TRBD1 (6 bases). The CDR3 length is 14 residues. Trimming pared 0 bases from V and 7 bases from J, leaving 13 bases between. Germline V lookup: CDR1 SGDLS, CDR2 YYNGEE. The CDR3 DNA reads TGTGCCAGCAGCGTAGAGTCAGGGGTATCTGGCTACACCTTC. This translates into CASSVESGVSGYTF. Full variable domain (outside the CDR3, taken from reference TRBV9 and TRBJ1-2): DSGVTQTPKHLITATGQRVTLRCSPRSGDLSVYWYQQSLDQGLQFLIQYYNGEERAKGNILERFSAQQFPDLHSELNLSSLELGDSALYFCASSVESGVSGYTFGSGTRLTVV.

This clonotype was seen a handful of times. The chain combines TRBV14 with TRBJ2-3; 8 bases align to TRBD2. This CDR3 has 15 residues. V was clipped by 4 bases and J by 14 bases; unmatched bases: 17. CDR1 is SGHDN and CDR2 is FVKESK in the germline V gene. CDR3 residues: CASSPTGLGHRYAYF. Here the CDR3 DNA reads TGTGCCAGCAGCCCGACGGGACTAGGGCACAGATACGCGTATTTT.

V usage is TRBV11-1 and J usage is TRBJ2-1; D possibly corresponds to TRBD2 (6 bases). Trimming left V 6 bases short and J 1 base short, with 13 bases between. The CDR3 length is 15 residues. From germline, CDR1 is SGHAT and CDR2 FQDESV (reference sequence). The CDR3 bases are TGTGCCAGCAGTAGCCGGGAGCGATCCTACAATGAGCAGTTCTTC. This translates into CASSSRERSYNEQFF.

This chain uses TRBV15 with TRBJ2-3; 11 bases agree with TRBD2. This CDR3 contains 20 residues. V shed 5 bases, J shed 14 bases, and the junction held 30 bases outside the gene matches. Germline CDR1 is LNHNV and CDR2 is YYDKDF (reference sequence). This CDR3 reads CATSGPSGAKVAGGVGYAYF. The DNA for the CDR3 is TGTGCCACCAGCGGGCCGTCCGGAGCCAAAGTAGCGGGAGGGGTAGGATACGCGTATTTT.

This chain uses TRBV4-2 with TRBJ2-2, with 11 bases matching TRBD2. The CDR3 contains 16 residues. The ends lost 4 bases at V and 4 bases at J; junction bases unmatched: 5. Germline V gives CDR1 LGHNA, CDR2 YNFKEQ. The CDR3 reads CASSLRTSGPTGELFF. In DNA, the CDR3 is TGTGCCAGCAGCCTCCGGACTAGCGGGCCCACCGGGGAGCTGTTTTTT.

This clonotype has only one observation. The V gene is TRBV2, the J gene TRBJ2-1; 10 bases are shared with TRBD2. The CDR3 loop spans 14 amino acids. After removal of 7 bases from V and 9 bases from J, the junction contained 9 bases not matched to a gene. The germline V gene has CDR1 SNHLY and CDR2 FYNNEI. CDR3 sequence (DNA): TGTGCCAGCATCGGACTAGCGGCTGTTACTGAGCAGTTCTTC. Translated: CASIGLAAVTEQFF.

The sample holds a few counts of this clonotype. The genes are TRBV5-1 and TRBJ2-7; D possibly uses TRBD1 or TRBD2 (6 bases each). The V gene's germline CDR1 is SGHRS and CDR2 YFSETQ. This CDR3 is built from 14 residues. V dropped 0 bases and J dropped 7 bases, with 14 bases sitting between them. CDR3 loop: CASSLDTGAGEQYF. CDR3 coding DNA: TGCGCCAGCAGCTTGGATACGGGGGCGGGTGAGCAGTACTTC.

V usage is TRBV10-2 and J usage is TRBJ2-4; D is uncertain. The better agreement between TRBJ2-7 and the DNA end casts doubt on the J call. The CDR3 is made up of 11 amino acids. The germline gives CDR1 WSHSY, CDR2 SAAADI. DNA of the CDR3: TGCGCCAGCAGTGAGGACCACGAGCAGTACTTC. Translated: CASSEDHEQYF.

The table lists this clonotype with a few counts. The chain uses TRBV12-5 and TRBJ2-4; 9 bases agree with TRBD2. Judging by the DNA end, TRBJ2-7 fits better; the J call may be wrong. Looked up from germline, CDR1 is LGHNT and CDR2 is FRNRAP. The CDR3 consists of 14 residues. DNA of the CDR3: TGTGCTAGTGGTTTGCATCAAGCGGGAGGCGAGCAGTACTTC. Its translation is CASGLHQAGGEQYF.

V is TRBV3-1 and J is TRBJ2-3; 8 nucleotides match TRBD2. This CDR3 is 15 amino acids long. Germline CDR1 LGHDT, CDR2 YNNKEL (reference sequence). Trimming at V came to 1 base and at J to 2 bases, leaving 2 bases not matched to a gene. CDR3 region: CASSQVAGITDTQYF. CDR3 coding DNA: TGTGCCAGCAGCCAAGTAGCGGGAATCACAGATACGCAGTATTTT.

The chain employs TRBV6-5 and TRBJ2-1; D possibly corresponds to TRBD2 (5 bases). CDR1 and CDR2 (germline): MNHEY, SVGAGI. The CDR3 loop spans 14 amino acids. V was shortened by 2 bases and J by 7 bases, with 12 bases between the two germline ends. For the CDR3, the DNA is TGTGCCAGCAGTTACGTTGGACTGGGAAATGAGCAGTTCTTC. It specifies CASSYVGLGNEQFF.

This chain uses TRBV6-1 with TRBJ2-5; 9 bases match TRBD2. Germline lookup yields CDR1 MNHNS and CDR2 SASEGT. CDR3 length equals 14 residues. V lost 8 bases, J lost 5 bases, and 9 bases stayed unmatched. CDR3 sequence reads: CASVGAGGHETQYF. For the CDR3, the DNA is TGTGCCAGCGTTGGGGCGGGAGGGCACGAGACCCAGTACTTC.

The chain has TRBV27 and TRBJ1-2; 9 bases are a match to TRBD1. Germline V gene lookup returns CDR1 MNHEY and CDR2 SMNVEV (reference sequence). Trimming cost V 4 bases and J 8 bases; bases outside gene matches: 8. CDR3 length: 14 residues. CDR3 sequence: CASSSPGQGLGYTF. DNA of the CDR3: TGTGCCAGCAGTTCCCCGGGACAGGGCCTAGGCTACACCTTC.

The chain recombines TRBV25-1 with TRBJ2-3; D possibly matches TRBD1 or TRBD2 (7 bases each). Germline CDR1 is MGHDK and CDR2 is SYGVNS. The CDR3 covers 17 residues. Trimming pared 5 bases from V and 14 bases from J, leaving 32 bases between. CDR3 residues: CASSHRHRDSGTRFAYF. The DNA of the CDR3 is TGTGCCAGCAGTCACCGCCACAGGGACAGCGGGACCCGCTTCGCGTATTTT.

As for this clonotype: The germline gene is not matched at one end of the junction; a read error may be the cause. The chain is built from TRBV5-1 and TRBJ1-2; tentative D call: TRBD1 (6 bases). Germline V gene sequence: CDR1 SGHRS, CDR2 YFSETQ. There are 15 residues in the CDR3. CDR3 sequence (DNA): TGCGCCAGCAGCTTCGGGGGGCGCGCCAACTGTGGCTACACCTTC. Its translation: CASSFGGRANCGYTF.

This clonotype was detected only a few times. The V call is TRBV10-2, the J call TRBJ2-1, with TRBD2 identical over 11 bases. CDR3 length equals 16 residues. With V trimmed by 1 base and J by 6 bases, 5 bases remained unmatched. Per germline, CDR1 WSHSY and CDR2 SAAADI. CDR3 region: CASSEFLAGGRNEQFF. CDR3 nucleotide sequence: TGCGCCAGCAGTGAGTTTCTAGCGGGAGGCCGCAATGAGCAGTTCTTC.